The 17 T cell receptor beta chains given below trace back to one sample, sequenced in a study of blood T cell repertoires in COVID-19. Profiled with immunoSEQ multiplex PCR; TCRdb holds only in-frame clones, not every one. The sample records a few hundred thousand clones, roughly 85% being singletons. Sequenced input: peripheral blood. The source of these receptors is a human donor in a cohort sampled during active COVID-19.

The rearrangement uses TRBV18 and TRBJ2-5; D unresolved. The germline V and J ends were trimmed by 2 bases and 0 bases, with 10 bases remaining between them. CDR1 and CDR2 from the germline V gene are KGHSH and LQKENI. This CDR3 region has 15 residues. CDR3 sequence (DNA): TGTGCCAGCTCACCAGGTCAGGTCTACCAAGAGACCCAGTACTTC. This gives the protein CASSPGQVYQETQYF.

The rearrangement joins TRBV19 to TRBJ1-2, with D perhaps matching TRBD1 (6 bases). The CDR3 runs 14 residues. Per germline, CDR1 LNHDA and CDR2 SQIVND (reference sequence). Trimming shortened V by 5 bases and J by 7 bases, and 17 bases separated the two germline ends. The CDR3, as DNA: TGTGCCAGTAGTGTTTCCGGGACATTAGGTGGCTACACCTTC. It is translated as CASSVSGTLGGYTF.

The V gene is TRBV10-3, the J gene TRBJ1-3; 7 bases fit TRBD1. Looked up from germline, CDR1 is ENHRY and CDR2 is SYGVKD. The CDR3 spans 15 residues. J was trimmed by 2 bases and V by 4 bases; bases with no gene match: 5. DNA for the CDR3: TGTGCCATCAGTGGGGATCAGGGGGCTGGAAACACCATATATTTT. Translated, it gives CAISGDQGAGNTIYF.

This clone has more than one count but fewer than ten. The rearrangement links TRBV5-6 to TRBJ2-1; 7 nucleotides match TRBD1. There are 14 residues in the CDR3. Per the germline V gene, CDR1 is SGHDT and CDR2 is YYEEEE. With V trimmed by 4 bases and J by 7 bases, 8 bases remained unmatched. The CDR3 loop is CASSGSGTANEQFF. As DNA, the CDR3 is TGTGCCAGCAGCGGGTCCGGGACAGCTAATGAGCAGTTCTTC.

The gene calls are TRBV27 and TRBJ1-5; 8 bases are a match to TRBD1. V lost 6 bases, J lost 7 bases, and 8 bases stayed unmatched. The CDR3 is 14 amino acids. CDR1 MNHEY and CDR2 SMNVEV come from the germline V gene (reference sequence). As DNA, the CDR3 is TGTGCCAGCAGGTTAACAGGGGGAGGACAGCCCCAGCATTTT. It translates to CASRLTGGGQPQHF.

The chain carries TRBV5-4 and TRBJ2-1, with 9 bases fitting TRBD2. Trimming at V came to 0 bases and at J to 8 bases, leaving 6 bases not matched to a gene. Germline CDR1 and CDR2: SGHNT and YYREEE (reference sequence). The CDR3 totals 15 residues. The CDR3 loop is CASSLGGGVFYEQFF. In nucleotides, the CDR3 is TGTGCCAGCAGCTTGGGCGGGGGGGTTTTCTATGAGCAGTTCTTC. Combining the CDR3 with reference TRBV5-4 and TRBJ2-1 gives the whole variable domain ETGVTQSPTHLIKTRGQQVTLRCSSQSGHNTVSWYQQALGQGPQFIFQYYREEENGRGNFPPRFSGLQFPNYSSELNVNALELDDSALYLCASSLGGGVFYEQFFGPGTRLTVL.

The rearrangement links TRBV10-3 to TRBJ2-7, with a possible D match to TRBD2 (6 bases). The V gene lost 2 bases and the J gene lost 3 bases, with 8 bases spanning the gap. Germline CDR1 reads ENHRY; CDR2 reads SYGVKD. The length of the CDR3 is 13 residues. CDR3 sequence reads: CAISEGGSYEQYF. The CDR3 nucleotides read TGTGCCATCAGTGAGGGAGGGAGCTACGAGCAGTACTTC.

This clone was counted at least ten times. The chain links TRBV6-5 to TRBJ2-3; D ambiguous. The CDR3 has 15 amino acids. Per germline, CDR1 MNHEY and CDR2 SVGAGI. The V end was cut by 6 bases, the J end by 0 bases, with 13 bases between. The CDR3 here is CASSKRPGSTDTQYF. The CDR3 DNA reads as TGTGCCAGCAGCAAAAGGCCCGGGAGCACAGATACGCAGTATTTT.

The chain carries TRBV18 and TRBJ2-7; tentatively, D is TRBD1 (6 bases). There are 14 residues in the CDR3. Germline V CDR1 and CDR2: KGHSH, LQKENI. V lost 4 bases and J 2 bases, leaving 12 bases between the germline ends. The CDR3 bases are TGTGCCAGCTCACTGGGACAACAAGCCTACGAGCAGTACTTC. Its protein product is CASSLGQQAYEQYF. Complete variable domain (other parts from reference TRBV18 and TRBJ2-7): NAGVMQNPRHLVRRRGQEARLRCSPMKGHSHVYWYRQLPEEGLKFMVYLQKENIIDESGMPKERFSAEFPKEGPSILRIQQVVRGDSAAYFCASSLGQQAYEQYFGPGTRLTVT.

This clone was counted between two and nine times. CDR3 bases: TGTGCCAGCAGCTTAGCCCGATCACAGGGGAATGAGCAGTTCTTC. This codes for CASSLARSQGNEQFF. The chain has TRBV7-9 and TRBJ2-1, with 7 bases aligning to TRBD1. Unmatched junction bases numbered 6, after V lost 0 bases and J lost 7 bases. Germline values: CDR1 SEHNR, CDR2 FQNEAQ (reference sequence). CDR3 length: 15 amino acids.

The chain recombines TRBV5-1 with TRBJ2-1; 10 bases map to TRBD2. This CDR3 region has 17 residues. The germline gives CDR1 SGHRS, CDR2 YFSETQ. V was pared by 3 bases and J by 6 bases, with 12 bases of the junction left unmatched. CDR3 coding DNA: TGCGCCAGCAGCTCCGACCTCCTAGCGGGGGTGCCCAATGAGCAGTTCTTC. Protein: CASSSDLLAGVPNEQFF.

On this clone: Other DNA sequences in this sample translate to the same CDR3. The CDR3 loop is CASRLDRLNTEAFF. DNA of the CDR3: TGTGCCAGCAGGTTGGACAGGTTGAACACTGAAGCTTTCTTT. The chain carries TRBV27 and TRBJ1-1; 7 bases map to TRBD1. V gave up 6 bases and J gave up 0 bases; unmatched junction bases: 4. The germline V gene has CDR1 MNHEY and CDR2 SMNVEV (reference sequence). The CDR3 is made up of 14 amino acids.

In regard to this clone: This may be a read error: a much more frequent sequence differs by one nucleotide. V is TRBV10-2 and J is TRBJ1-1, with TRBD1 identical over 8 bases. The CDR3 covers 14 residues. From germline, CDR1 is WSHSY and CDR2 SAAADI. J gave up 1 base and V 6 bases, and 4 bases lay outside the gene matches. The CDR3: CASSSGQENTEAFF. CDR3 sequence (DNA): TGCGCCAGCAGCTCGGGACAGGAGAACACTGAAGCTTTCTTT.

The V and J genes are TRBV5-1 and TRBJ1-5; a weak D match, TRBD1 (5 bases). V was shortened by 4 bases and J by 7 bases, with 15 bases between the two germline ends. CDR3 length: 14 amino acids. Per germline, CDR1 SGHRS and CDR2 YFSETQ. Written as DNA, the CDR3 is TGCGCCAGCAGCCCGGGGGGGGTAAAACAGCCCCAGCATTTT. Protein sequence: CASSPGGVKQPQHF. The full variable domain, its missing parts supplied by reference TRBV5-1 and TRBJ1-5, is KAGVTQTPRYLIKTRGQQVTLSCSPISGHRSVSWYQQTPGQGLQFLFEYFSETQRNKGNFPGRFSGRQFSNSRSEMNVSTLELGDSALYLCASSPGGVKQPQHFGDGTRLSIL.

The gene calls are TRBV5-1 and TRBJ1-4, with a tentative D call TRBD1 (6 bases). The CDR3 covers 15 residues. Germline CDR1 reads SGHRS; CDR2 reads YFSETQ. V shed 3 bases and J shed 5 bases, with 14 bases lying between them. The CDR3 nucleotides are TGCGCCAGCAGCTCCGAACAGGGCCTCAATGAAAAACTGTTTTTT. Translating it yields CASSSEQGLNEKLFF.

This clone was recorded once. The CDR3 loop is CASSPPDRGRPYNEQFF. CDR3 sequence (DNA): TGTGCCAGCAGCCCACCAGACAGGGGGCGACCCTACAATGAGCAGTTCTTC. The chain joins TRBV27 to TRBJ2-1; 10 nucleotides line up with TRBD1. In germline, CDR1 is MNHEY, CDR2 SMNVEV (reference sequence). The ends lost 6 bases at V and 2 bases at J; junction bases unmatched: 10. The CDR3 consists of 17 residues.

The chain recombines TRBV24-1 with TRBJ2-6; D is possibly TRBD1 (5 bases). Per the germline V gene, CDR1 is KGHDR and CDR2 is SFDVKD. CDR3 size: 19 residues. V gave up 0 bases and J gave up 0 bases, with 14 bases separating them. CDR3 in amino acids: CATSDLQMGQLSGANVLTF. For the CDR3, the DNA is TGTGCCACCAGTGATTTGCAAATGGGGCAGCTCTCTGGGGCCAACGTCCTGACTTTC.